This section outlines one T cell receptor (beta chain) sequence together with its context. This record comes from a study of blood T cell repertoires in COVID-19. Looking at the study overall: PBMCs, B-cell-depleted T cells, or T cells provided the cDNA or gDNA that made up the material.

CDR1 and CDR2 (germline): MNHEY, SMNVEV (reference sequence). The CDR3 runs to 13 residues. The ends were cut back, 3 bases at V and 2 bases at J, with 2 bases in the middle. Sequencing used immunoSEQ multiplex PCR; TCRdb keeps in-frame clones, though not all of them. The table lists 50,000 to 70,000 clones, about nine tenths of them singletons. The sample comprised peripheral blood. This rearrangement joins TRBV27 to TRBJ2-6; D ambiguous. The sequence derives from a human donor with active COVID-19. The donor label of this sample is uncertain. This CDR3 is CASSFAGANVLTF. CDR3 DNA sequence: TGTGCCAGCAGTTTCGCTGGGGCCAACGTCCTGACTTTC.